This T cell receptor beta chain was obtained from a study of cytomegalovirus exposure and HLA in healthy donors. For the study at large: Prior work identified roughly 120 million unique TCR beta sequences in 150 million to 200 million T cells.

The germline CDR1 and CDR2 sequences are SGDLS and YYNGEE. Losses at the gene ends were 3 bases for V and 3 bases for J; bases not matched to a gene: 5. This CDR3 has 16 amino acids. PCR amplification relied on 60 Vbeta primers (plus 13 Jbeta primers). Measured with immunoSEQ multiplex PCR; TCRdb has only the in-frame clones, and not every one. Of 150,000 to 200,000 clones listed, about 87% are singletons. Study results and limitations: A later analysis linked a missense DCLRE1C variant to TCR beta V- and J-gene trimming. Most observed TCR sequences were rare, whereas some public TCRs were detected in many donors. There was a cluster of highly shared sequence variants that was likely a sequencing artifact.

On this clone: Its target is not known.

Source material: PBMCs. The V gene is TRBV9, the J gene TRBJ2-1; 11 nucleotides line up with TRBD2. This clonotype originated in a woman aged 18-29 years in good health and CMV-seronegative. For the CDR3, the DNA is TGTGCCAGCAGCGCATCCGGGACTAGCGGCTACAATGAGCAGTTCTTC. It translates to CASSASGTSGYNEQFF.